What follows are 13 T cell receptor beta chains derived from one specimen sequenced in a study of CD8 T cells in ankylosing spondylitis. Using its own MiXCR run on the 5' RACE reads, TCRdb lists one record per CDR3 protein. The sample lists 120,000 or so distinct CDR3 sequences, roughly an eighth occurring once. Sequencing was performed on blood, either unsorted or a sorted T cell fraction (not recorded which). The receptors shown here come from a female donor with ankylosing spondylitis or in good health (not recorded which).

This clonotype showed up many times. The chain links TRBV5-1 to TRBJ1-2, with D possibly TRBD1 on 5 matching bases. V lost 3 bases and J lost 6, with 9 bases in between. From germline, CDR1 is SGHRS and CDR2 YFSETQ. This CDR3 is built from 12 residues. The CDR3 DNA is TGCGCCAGCAGCTCCGGAGGGGATGGCTACACCTTC. The encoded protein is CASSSGGDGYTF.

The chain joins TRBV7-9 to TRBJ1-1; no definite D call. CDR1 and CDR2 (germline): SEHNR, FQNEAQ (reference sequence). The CDR3 is made up of 14 amino acids. V was clipped by 0 bases and J by 4 bases, with 9 bases between them. CDR3 region: CASSLAGYVTEAFF. In DNA, the CDR3 is TGTGCCAGCAGCTTAGCCGGATATGTCACTGAAGCTTTCTTT.

This clonotype has just a few counts. The chain has TRBV5-6 and TRBJ2-5, with 7 bases fitting TRBD1. The CDR3 is made up of 12 amino acids. CDR1 SGHDT and CDR2 YYEEEE come from the germline V gene. The J segment lost 5 bases and the V segment lost 3 bases, leaving 1 base of the junction unmatched. The CDR3 sequence is CASSYRGETQYF. In DNA, the CDR3 is TGTGCCAGCAGCTACAGGGGTGAGACCCAGTACTTC.

CDR3 bases: TGTGCCAGCAGTTTGTACTCGACTTACGAGCAGTACTTC. It yields the protein CASSLYSTYEQYF. The gene calls are TRBV12-3 or TRBV12-4 and TRBJ2-7; no reliable D call. The CDR3 has 13 amino acids. Trimming removed 3 bases at V and 4 bases at J, with 10 bases between.

Concerning this clonotype: Possible read error: a much larger clone is one base away. V is TRBV20-1 and J is TRBJ2-1; 10 bases are shared with TRBD2. Germline V gene lookup returns CDR1 DFQATT and CDR2 SNEGSKA (reference sequence). This CDR3 region has 13 residues. The CDR3 DNA is TGCAGTGGAGCGGGAGGGCCCTACAATGAGCAGCTCTTC. Translated, it gives CSGAGGPYNEQLF.

Ten or more counts support this clonotype. The chain carries TRBV6-5 and TRBJ1-5; D is undetermined. The V end was cut by 6 bases, the J end by 2 bases, with 5 bases between. Germline assignment: CDR1 MNHEY and CDR2 SVGAGI. The CDR3 covers 12 residues. The chain's CDR3 is CASRAGNQPQHF. In DNA, the CDR3 is TGTGCCAGCAGGGCAGGCAATCAGCCCCAGCATTTT.

This clonotype was seen a handful of times. The chain employs TRBV5-1 and TRBJ2-2; TRBD2 might be the D (7 bases). This CDR3 contains 15 residues. Looked up from germline, CDR1 is SGHRS and CDR2 is YFSETQ. The ends were cut back, 2 bases at V and 6 bases at J, with 14 bases in the middle. CDR3 sequence: CASSFLGGGAGELFF. The CDR3 coding sequence is TGCGCCAGCAGCTTCTTAGGCGGGGGCGCCGGGGAGCTGTTTTTT.

This clonotype occurred many times. The chain carries TRBV10-3 and TRBJ2-3; D ambiguous. Deletions cut 6 bases from V and 10 bases from J, with 17 bases between. CDR3 length equals 13 residues. CDR1 ENHRY and CDR2 SYGVKD come from the germline V gene. The CDR3 region has the DNA TGTGCCATCAGCCCAACAGACCCGTGGGCGCAGTATTTT. Its translation: CAISPTDPWAQYF.

CDR3 region: CASSLVQGSGTEAFF. CDR3 nucleotide sequence: TGTGCCAGCAGCTTAGTCCAGGGGAGCGGCACTGAAGCTTTCTTT. The chain couples TRBV7-2 to TRBJ1-1; D is possibly TRBD1 (6 bases). CDR3 length: 15 residues. Trimming removed 1 base at V and 4 bases at J, with 13 bases between. Germline V gene data show CDR1 as SGHTA and CDR2 as FQGNSA.

This clonotype was found a few times. The chain carries TRBV20-1 and TRBJ1-2; TRBD1 matches 8 bases. The CDR3 totals 11 residues. With 3 bases clipped from V and 8 bases from J, the junction kept 2 bases outside the gene matches. Germline assignment: CDR1 DFQATT and CDR2 SNEGSKA (reference sequence). As DNA, the CDR3 is TGCAGTGCTAGGGACAGGGAGGGCTACACCTTC. This codes for CSARDREGYTF.

This clonotype occurred many times. The chain uses TRBV4-1 and TRBJ2-3; D ambiguous. The CDR3 totals 17 residues. Trimming shortened V by 0 bases and J by 2 bases, and 15 bases separated the two germline ends. Germline CDR1 and CDR2: MGHRA and YSYEKL. Here the CDR3 reads CASSQDTASLYTDTQYF. DNA of the CDR3: TGCGCCAGCAGCCAAGATACAGCCTCTCTTTACACAGATACGCAGTATTTT.

The chain joins TRBV6-1 to TRBJ2-4; D tentatively reads TRBD1 or TRBD2 (5 bases each). Germline assignment: CDR1 MNHNS and CDR2 SASEGT. V gave up 6 bases and J gave up 0 bases, with 6 bases separating them. The CDR3 covers 13 residues. In nucleotides, the CDR3 is TGTGCCAGCAGGGGGACAGCCAAAAACATTCAGTACTTC. It specifies CASRGTAKNIQYF.

The gene calls are TRBV27 and TRBJ2-4; possibly TRBD1 for D (6 bases). Germline assignment: CDR1 MNHEY and CDR2 SMNVEV (reference sequence). There are 17 residues in the CDR3. V was clipped by 4 bases and J by 7 bases, with 23 bases between them. CDR3 in amino acids: CASSYRAGRTLGNIQYF. The CDR3 nucleotides are TGTGCCAGCAGTTACAGGGCCGGGCGGACCCTCGGGAACATTCAGTACTTC.